Listed below are T cell receptor beta chains from one sample, sequenced in a study of blood T cells in healthy people across ages. One entry per CDR3 protein results from TCRdb running MiXCR on the 5' RACE reads. This table has over 1,500,000 distinct CDR3 sequences, around half appearing once. The sample consisted of blood. These receptors all come from a middle-aged woman in good health. CDR3s include the opening cysteine and the closing phenylalanine or tryptophan. The D gene is left open where the match is weak. Size values are once, few and many counts, or a class for expanded clones, and some rows have none.

d_call	clone_size	v_call	j_call	cdr3_nt	cdr3_aa
TRBD1	few	TRBV7-2	TRBJ2-5	TGTGCCAGCAGCCACCGGGACAGGGGGCAAGAGACCCAGTACTTC	CASSHRDRGQETQYF
TRBD1	few	TRBV4-3	TRBJ2-5	TGCGCCAGCAGCCAAGAATTGGGGACAGGGGGCGAGACCCAGTACTTC	CASSQELGTGGETQYF
-	-	TRBV2	TRBJ2-3	TGTGCCAGCAGTCGGCAGGGATCAGGCACAGATACGCAGTATTTT	CASSRQGSGTDTQYF
-	-	TRBV9	TRBJ1-1	TGTGCCAGCAGCGTAGCTACCGAGAACACTGAAGCTTTCTTT	CASSVATENTEAFF
TRBD1	-	TRBV7-9	TRBJ2-7	TGTGCCAGCAGCCCCCGACAGGGACAAAACGAGCAGTACTTC	CASSPRQGQNEQYF
TRBD1	few	TRBV28	TRBJ2-3	TGTGCCAGCAGCGCCTCGACAGGGGCTCGTGCAGATACGCAGTATTTT	CASSASTGARADTQYF
-	few	TRBV6-6	TRBJ2-5	TGTGCCAGCACCGACACTAACCAAGAGACCCAGTACTTC	CASTDTNQETQYF
-	-	TRBV7-2	TRBJ2-7	TGTGCCAGCAGCTCTTCCGGGGGTCTGAACGAGCAGTACTTC	CASSSSGGLNEQYF
TRBD1	few	TRBV10-2	TRBJ1-5	TGCGCCAGCAGTGAGTTTCTACAGGGGGGTCAGCCCCAGCATTTT	CASSEFLQGGQPQHF
-	-	TRBV5-6	TRBJ1-1	TGTGCCAGCAGCTTGGTGTTCTCGTCTAACCTACAAGCTTTCTTT	CASSLVFSSNLQAFF
-	few	TRBV3-1	TRBJ2-5	TGTGCCAGCAGCCAAGATTTGGGTAATCGAGAGACCCAGTACTTC	CASSQDLGNRETQYF
-	-	TRBV6-6	TRBJ2-5	TGTGCCAGCAGGGGGACCCGAGTGGAGCAGTACTTC	CASRGTRVEQYF
TRBD1	-	TRBV20-1	TRBJ2-7	TGCAGTGCTGGACGGACAGGAGTTTACGAGCAGTACTTC	CSAGRTGVYEQYF
-	-	TRBV6-5	TRBJ2-3	TGTGCCAGCAGTTACTTCTGGAGGGGGACTAGCACAGATACGCAGTATTTT	CASSYFWRGTSTDTQYF
TRBD2	once	TRBV7-8	TRBJ2-1	TGTGCCAGCAGCTCTTCTAGCGGGGTGACGGATGAGCAGTTCTTC	CASSSSSGVTDEQFF
-	-	TRBV15	TRBJ2-7	TGTGCCACCAGCAGGCCGAGGGGTCGGAGCTCCTACAATGAGCAGTACTTC	CATSRPRGRSSYNEQYF
-	-	TRBV9	TRBJ2-4	TGTGCCAGCAGCCCCGGGACCTCCTACGGGCAGTACTTC	CASSPGTSYGQYF
-	-	TRBV5-6	TRBJ2-5	TGTGCCAGCAGCTTGTTCGGGCTAGACAAAGAGACCCAGTACTTC	CASSLFGLDKETQYF
-	-	TRBV7-8	TRBJ2-1	TGTGCCAGCAGCTTACGGACCGGGGTTCCCTACAATGAGCAGTTCTTC	CASSLRTGVPYNEQFF
-	-	TRBV6-6	TRBJ1-2	TGTGCCAGCAGTGGGAATGGAGGCTACACCTTC	CASSGNGGYTF
-	-	TRBV7-2	TRBJ2-3	TGTGCCAGCAGCTTAGCTGGGGACGATTACACCACAGATACGCAGTATTTT	CASSLAGDDYTTDTQYF
TRBD1	-	TRBV4-2	TRBJ2-3	TGTGCCAGCAGCCGTGGCAGGGGGTCTAGCACAGATATGCAGTATTTT	CASSRGRGSSTDMQYF
-	once	TRBV28	TRBJ2-7	TGTGCCAGCAGTTCGGCAGCCGAAATAGGCTCCTACGAGCAGTACTTC	CASSSAAEIGSYEQYF
TRBD1	few	TRBV29-1	TRBJ1-2	TGCAGCGTCCGACAGGGGGTCAATTATGGCTACACCTTC	CSVRQGVNYGYTF
-	-	TRBV2	TRBJ1-2	TGTGCCAGCAGTGAAGCCGGGGCGGGCAAAGGCTACACCTTC	CASSEAGAGKGYTF
TRBD1	-	TRBV13	TRBJ1-1	TGTGCCAGCAGCACCCGACAGGGTAGGAACGCTGAAGCTTTCTTT	CASSTRQGRNAEAFF
TRBD2	few	TRBV25-1	TRBJ2-1	TGTGCCAGCAGTGAGTTCAGCGGGGGGGCTAACAATGAGCAGTTCTTC	CASSEFSGGANNEQFF
TRBD2	-	TRBV25-1	TRBJ2-1	TGTGCCAGCAGTGGTAGCGGGGTTTTTTTTGAGCAGTTCTTC	CASSGSGVFFEQFF
TRBD1	-	TRBV20-1	TRBJ2-4	TGCAGTGCTAGAGATCCGACAGGGTGGGACATTCAGTACTTC	CSARDPTGWDIQYF
TRBD1	-	TRBV3-1	TRBJ2-1	TGTGCCAGCAGATACGGGACAGGGGTATACAATGAGCAGTTCTTC	CASRYGTGVYNEQFF
TRBD2	-	TRBV7-9	TRBJ2-5	TGTGCCAGCAGCCGCAGTGGGGGGGACCAAGAGACCCAGTACTTC	CASSRSGGDQETQYF
TRBD2	few	TRBV2	TRBJ2-7	TGTGCCAGCAGTGAAGCCGGGACTAGCTTATCCTACGAGCAGTACTTC	CASSEAGTSLSYEQYF
-	-	TRBV29-1	TRBJ2-5	TGCAGCGTTGCCCAAACTAGCTCTGAGACCCAGTACTTC	CSVAQTSSETQYF
-	few	TRBV7-3	TRBJ1-5	TGTGCCAGCAGCTTACAGGACAATCAGCCCCAGCATTTT	CASSLQDNQPQHF
-	-	TRBV27	TRBJ2-5	TGTGCCAGCAGACGAAGATTTGCTAGGATTGAAGAGACCCAGTACTTC	CASRRRFARIEETQYF
-	few	TRBV4-3	TRBJ2-5	TGCGCCAGCAGCCAAGATCTGTCGGGGGACGGGGAGACCCAGTACTTC	CASSQDLSGDGETQYF
-	few	TRBV27	TRBJ2-7	TGTGCCAGCAGCCTTCGACAGACCGCCGAGCAGTACTTC	CASSLRQTAEQYF
-	few	TRBV10-3	TRBJ1-5	TGTGCCATCAGCGACCGGGACGGGGGGGATTATCAGCCCCAGCATTTT	CAISDRDGGDYQPQHF
TRBD2	-	TRBV2	TRBJ2-1	TGTGCCAGCGAGACTAGCGGGGACAATGAGCAGTTCTTC	CASETSGDNEQFF
TRBD2	-	TRBV28	TRBJ2-5	TGTACCAGCTTCTCATCGGGGGGGGCACAAGAGACCCAGTACTTC	CTSFSSGGAQETQYF
-	few	TRBV27	TRBJ2-5	TGTGCCAGCAGTCCACGACAGCTTCAGGGGGAGACCCAGTACTTC	CASSPRQLQGETQYF
TRBD2	-	TRBV20-1	TRBJ2-1	TGCAGTGCTGGTGGACTAGCATCCTACAATGAGCAGTTCTTC	CSAGGLASYNEQFF
-	-	TRBV25-1	TRBJ2-7	TGTGCCAGTATGAGAGGAGGGAACACCTACGAGCAGTACTTC	CASMRGGNTYEQYF
TRBD2	few	TRBV20-1	TRBJ2-1	TGCAGTGCTAGGGCCGGGACTAGCCAGTTCTTC	CSARAGTSQFF
TRBD2	-	TRBV13	TRBJ2-3	TGTGCCAGCAGCTTGGGACTACCGGCGGATACGCAGTATTTT	CASSLGLPADTQYF
-	-	TRBV6-2/TRBV6-3	TRBJ1-1	TGTGCCAGCAGACCCCGGGGCCTTACTATGGAAGCTTTCTTT	CASRPRGLTMEAFF
TRBD1	-	TRBV7-2	TRBJ2-7	TGTGCCAGCAGCTTCGACAGGGGCGTATATTACGAGCAGTACTTC	CASSFDRGVYYEQYF
TRBD1	-	TRBV29-1	TRBJ2-3	TGCGGCGTTGGGACAGGGGTTGCGGCAGATACGCAGTATTTT	CGVGTGVAADTQYF
-	-	TRBV12-5	TRBJ2-2	TGTGCTAGCCGCCCCGGGGCGACGAACACCGGGGAGCTGTTTTTT	CASRPGATNTGELFF
-	few	TRBV6-6	TRBJ2-7	TGTGCCAGCGCACCTAACAGGGTTTCGTACGAGCAGTACTTC	CASAPNRVSYEQYF
-	few	TRBV9	TRBJ2-1	TGTGCCAGCGGCTTTGACAATGAGCAGTTCTTC	CASGFDNEQFF
-	-	TRBV27	TRBJ1-2	TGTGCCAGCAGTTTAAGTTGGATTGCGATTACTAACTATGGCTACACCTTC	CASSLSWIAITNYGYTF
TRBD1	-	TRBV6-1	TRBJ2-7	TGTGCCAGCTTTCCGCCGGGACAGGCGACCTACGAGCAGTACTTC	CASFPPGQATYEQYF
-	-	TRBV11-3	TRBJ2-1	TGTGCCAGCAGCCATTGGGGACCGCCAGGGGATGAGCAGTTCTTC	CASSHWGPPGDEQFF
TRBD2	-	TRBV7-8	TRBJ2-1	TGTGCCAGTATCGAGTCGGAGGGGACTAGCCGCAAATACAATGAGCAGTTCTTC	CASIESEGTSRKYNEQFF